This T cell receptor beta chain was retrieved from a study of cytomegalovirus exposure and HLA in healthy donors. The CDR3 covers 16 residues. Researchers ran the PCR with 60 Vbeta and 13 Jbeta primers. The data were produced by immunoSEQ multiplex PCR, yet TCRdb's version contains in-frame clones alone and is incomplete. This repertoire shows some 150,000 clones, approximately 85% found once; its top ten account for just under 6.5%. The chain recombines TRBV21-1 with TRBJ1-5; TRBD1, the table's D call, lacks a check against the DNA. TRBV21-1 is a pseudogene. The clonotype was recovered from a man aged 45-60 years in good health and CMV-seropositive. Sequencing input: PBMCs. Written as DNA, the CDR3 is TGTGCCAGCAGCAGACGCGGACAGGGACGCGGTCAGCCCCAGCATTTT. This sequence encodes CASSRRGQGRGQPQHF.